This T cell receptor beta chain was retrieved from a study of T cells in Graves' hyperthyroidism and ophthalmopathy. The CDR3 runs 14 residues. Diagnoses were made from clinical symptoms, serum measures (thyroxine and TRAb), thyroid ultrasound and orbital computed tomography. On this clonotype itself: This may come from a read error, since a much larger clone is one base off.

RNA transcripts yielded amplified TCR beta CDR3 regions. When the TCR CDR3 underwent first-round RT-PCR, the HTBI primer set was used. Using its own MiXCR run on the multiplex PCR reads, TCRdb lists one record per CDR3 protein. The repertoire holds 550,000 to 800,000 distinct CDR3 sequences, with roughly 17% as singletons. V is TRBV12-3 or TRBV12-4 and J is TRBJ2-7; perhaps TRBD1 as D (6 bases). The clonotype was recovered from a man aged 50-59 years with Graves' hyperthyroidism. The sequencing input was blood. CDR3 DNA sequence: TGTGCCAGCGGTTTGGTGGGGGCGGGCTACGAGCAGTACTTC. Its translation: CASGLVGAGYEQYF.